Listed here are 13 T cell receptor beta chains from one sample, sequenced in a study of post-analysis software for immune sequencing data. Regarding the study as a whole: TRBV5-6, TRBV5-1 and TRBV20-1 belonged to a set of a few TRBV segments that were more frequent in patients than controls.

These receptors lack a known antigen. Unique molecular identifiers were built into the TCR beta cDNA libraries. TCRdb redid the calling of the PCR reads with MiXCR, one entry per CDR3 protein. The sample holds roughly 180,000 distinct CDR3 sequences; approximately 30% are singletons and the top ten take about 1.6%. Material for sequencing was blood. The source of these receptors is a girl aged 10 to 17 with multiple sclerosis.

V gene TRBV7-8 combines with J gene TRBJ2-4; possible D gene TRBD2, 6 bases. Trimming cost V 4 bases and J 6 bases, with 10 bases left between them. CDR1 and CDR2 from the germline V gene are SGHVS and FQNEAQ. This CDR3 is 13 amino acids long. The CDR3 nucleotides read TGTGCCAGCAGCTATGGAGGGTTAAACATTCAGTACTTC. It specifies CASSYGGLNIQYF. Supplemented by reference TRBV7-8 and TRBJ2-4, the full variable domain reads GAGVSQSPRYKVAKRGQDVALRCDPISGHVSLFWYQQALGQGPEFLTYFQNEAQLDKSGLPSDRFFAERPEGSVSTLKIQRTQQEDSAVYLCASSYGGLNIQYFGAGTRLSVL.

There are a few counts of this clonotype. The chain couples TRBV18 to TRBJ1-2; D is undetermined. CDR3 size: 11 residues. The germline V gene has CDR1 KGHSH and CDR2 LQKENI. V lost 2 bases and J 6 bases, leaving 4 bases between the germline ends. The CDR3 sequence is CASSPVDGYTF. In DNA, the CDR3 is TGTGCCAGCTCACCAGTGGATGGCTACACCTTC.

V usage is TRBV14 and J usage is TRBJ2-5; TRBD2 matches 10 bases. V trimming: 0 bases; J trimming: 6 bases; junction bases outside the gene matches: 13. Germline loops: CDR1 SGHDN, CDR2 FVKESK. The CDR3 is 18 residues long. The CDR3 coding sequence is TGTGCCAGCAGCCAAGATTTCGGTGGTAGCGGGAGGATGAAGACCCAGTACTTC. This encodes CASSQDFGGSGRMKTQYF.

A note on this clonotype: A single base separates this from a much larger clone, so it may be a read error. V and J are TRBV7-9 and TRBJ2-5, with a possible D match to TRBD1 (5 bases). CDR1 is SEHNR, CDR2 FQNEAQ, per germline (reference sequence). V was clipped by 2 bases and J by 11 bases, with 12 bases between them. The CDR3 is made up of 12 amino acids. The CDR3 region is CASSLQGNEQYF. CDR3 sequence (DNA): TGTGCCAGCAGCTTACAGGGCAATGAGCAGTACTTC.

The V and J genes are TRBV10-3 and TRBJ1-1; TRBD1 might be the D (6 bases). Per the germline V gene, CDR1 is ENHRY and CDR2 is SYGVKD. This CDR3 contains 12 residues. V lost 7 bases to trimming and J lost 8 bases, with 14 bases between them. Written as DNA, the CDR3 is TGTGCCATCATGGGGGGCGGGGCCGAAGCTTTCTTT. This gives the protein CAIMGGGAEAFF.

This clonotype was seen only a few times. The chain joins TRBV5-4 to TRBJ2-1, with D tentatively TRBD2 (6 bases). Germline values: CDR1 SGHNT, CDR2 YYREEE (reference sequence). V was trimmed by 6 bases and J by 2 bases, leaving 24 bases between them. The CDR3 has 18 residues. CDR3 residues: CASNPDGAGGVTYNEQFF. As DNA, the CDR3 is TGTGCCAGCAACCCCGATGGAGCGGGTGGGGTGACCTACAATGAGCAGTTCTTC.

This clonotype showed up many times. The chain has TRBV9 and TRBJ1-2; 9 positions agree with TRBD1. Germline V gives CDR1 SGDLS, CDR2 YYNGEE. With 3 bases clipped from V and 8 bases from J, the junction kept 5 bases outside the gene matches. The CDR3 spans 13 residues. The CDR3 protein is CASSDGQGKGYTF. Here the CDR3 DNA reads TGTGCCAGCAGCGATGGACAGGGGAAGGGCTACACCTTC.

This clonotype was observed a handful of times. V and J are TRBV15 and TRBJ2-5, with D possibly TRBD1 on 6 matching bases. There are 14 residues in the CDR3. The germline V and J ends were trimmed by 7 bases and 4 bases, with 16 bases remaining between them. Germline lookup yields CDR1 LNHNV and CDR2 YYDKDF (reference sequence). CDR3 loop: CATKGDEGRETQYF. Written as DNA, the CDR3 is TGTGCCACCAAGGGGGACGAGGGTAGAGAGACCCAGTACTTC.

This clonotype was detected a few times. The genes are TRBV6-5 and TRBJ1-2, with unresolved D. Germline CDR1 MNHEY, CDR2 SVGAGI. V was clipped by 5 bases and J by 7 bases, with 20 bases between them. CDR3 length: 15 residues. The CDR3 nucleotides read TGTGCCAGCAGTCTAGCTTCGGACCGCCTGGGTGGCTACACCTTC. Its translation is CASSLASDRLGGYTF.

The rearrangement links TRBV3-1 to TRBJ1-4; possibly TRBD1 for D (6 bases). V was cut by 0 bases and J by 6 bases, with 11 bases left in between. This CDR3 is 15 amino acids long. The germline V gene encodes CDR1 LGHDT and CDR2 YNNKEL (reference sequence). The CDR3 protein is CASSQEGAGHEKLFF. In DNA, the CDR3 is TGTGCCAGCAGCCAAGAGGGGGCGGGACATGAAAAACTGTTTTTT.

The table lists this clonotype with many counts. This chain uses TRBV20-1 with TRBJ1-2, with 7 bases lining up with TRBD1. The CDR3 runs 11 residues. Germline loops: CDR1 DFQATT, CDR2 SNEGSKA (reference sequence). The V gene end was trimmed by 5 bases and the J gene end by 12 bases; junction bases not matched to a gene: 9. This chain's CDR3 is CSAQGGGLDTF. CDR3 nucleotide sequence: TGCAGTGCTCAGGGGGGCGGTTTGGACACCTTC.

This clonotype was detected only a few times. The CDR3: CASTTLRQTNTEAFF. In nucleotides, the CDR3 is TGTGCCAGCACCACCCTGCGACAAACGAACACTGAAGCTTTCTTT. The chain carries TRBV28 and TRBJ1-1; no clear D. V lost 7 bases to trimming and J lost 1 base, with 16 bases between them. The CDR3 covers 15 residues. Germline V gives CDR1 MDHEN, CDR2 SYDVKM.

This clonotype came up many times. DNA for the CDR3: TGTGCCAGCAGTCAACTAAGTCCGGATTACCAAGAGACCCAGTACTTC. Its protein is CASSQLSPDYQETQYF. The chain joins TRBV6-6 to TRBJ2-5; no reliable D call. The CDR3 runs 16 residues. Germline assignment: CDR1 MNHNY and CDR2 SVGAGI (reference sequence). Trimming removed 5 bases at V and 0 bases at J, with 16 bases between.